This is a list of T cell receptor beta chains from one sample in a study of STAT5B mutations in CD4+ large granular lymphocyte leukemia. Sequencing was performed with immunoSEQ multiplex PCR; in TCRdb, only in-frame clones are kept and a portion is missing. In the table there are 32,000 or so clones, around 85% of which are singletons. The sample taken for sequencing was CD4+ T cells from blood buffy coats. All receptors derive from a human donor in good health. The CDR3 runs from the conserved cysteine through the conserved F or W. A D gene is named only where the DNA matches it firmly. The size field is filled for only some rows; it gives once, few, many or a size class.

CDR3aa: CASSQLALFEQFF; CDR3nt: TGCGCCAGCAGCCAACTAGCCCTCTTTGAGCAGTTCTTC; abundance: -; v_gene: TRBV4-1; d_gene: -; j_gene: TRBJ2-1
CDR3aa: CASSLGDRTTGELFF; CDR3nt: TGCGCCAGCAGCTTGGGGGACAGAACCACCGGGGAGCTGTTTTTT; abundance: -; v_gene: TRBV5-1; d_gene: TRBD1; j_gene: TRBJ2-2
CDR3aa: CATSRDQGYYGYTF; CDR3nt: TGTGCCACCAGCAGAGATCAGGGGTACTATGGCTACACCTTC; abundance: -; v_gene: TRBV15; d_gene: -; j_gene: TRBJ1-2
CDR3aa: CASSPRPRALGEQYF; CDR3nt: TGTGCCAGTAGTCCCCGCCCCCGGGCCCTCGGGGAGCAGTACTTC; abundance: -; v_gene: TRBV19; d_gene: -; j_gene: TRBJ2-7
CDR3aa: CASSLGSSWSLYEQYF; CDR3nt: TGTGCCAGCAGCCTTGGGAGTAGTTGGAGTCTTTACGAGCAGTACTTC; abundance: -; v_gene: TRBV5-1; d_gene: -; j_gene: TRBJ2-7
CDR3aa: CATSRDPPGGNEKLFF; CDR3nt: TGTGCCACCAGCAGAGATCCCCCCGGCGGTAATGAAAAACTGTTTTTT; abundance: -; v_gene: TRBV15; d_gene: -; j_gene: TRBJ1-4
CDR3aa: CASSKGLAGTLYEQYF; CDR3nt: TGTGCCAGCAGCAAAGGACTGGCGGGGACCCTCTACGAGCAGTACTTC; abundance: -; v_gene: TRBV7-2; d_gene: -; j_gene: TRBJ2-7
CDR3aa: CASSLTQGRHGYTF; CDR3nt: TGTGCCAGCAGCTTGACCCAGGGTAGGCATGGCTACACCTTC; abundance: -; v_gene: TRBV7-2; d_gene: -; j_gene: TRBJ1-2
CDR3aa: CASSPLNYGYTF; CDR3nt: TGTGCCAGCAGCCCCCTGAACTATGGCTACACCTTC; abundance: once; v_gene: TRBV28; d_gene: -; j_gene: TRBJ1-2
CDR3aa: CASSWDRGNTGELFF; CDR3nt: TGCGCCAGCAGCTGGGACAGGGGGAACACCGGGGAGCTGTTTTTT; abundance: -; v_gene: TRBV5-1; d_gene: TRBD1; j_gene: TRBJ2-2
CDR3aa: CASSPPWGLSYTF; CDR3nt: TGTGCCAGCTCACCACCGTGGGGGCTTAGCTACACCTTC; abundance: -; v_gene: TRBV18; d_gene: -; j_gene: TRBJ1-2
CDR3aa: CASSGWGTGTSGDEQFF; CDR3nt: TGTGCCAGCAGTGGATGGGGGACCGGGACTAGCGGGGATGAGCAGTTCTTC; abundance: -; v_gene: TRBV6-1; d_gene: TRBD2; j_gene: TRBJ2-1
CDR3aa: CASSLQGAAAYEQYF; CDR3nt: TGTGCCAGCAGCCTTCAAGGGGCAGCAGCCTACGAGCAGTACTTC; abundance: few; v_gene: TRBV7-2; d_gene: -; j_gene: TRBJ2-7
CDR3aa: CASRTPQGATEAFF; CDR3nt: TGTGCCAGCCGCACACCCCAGGGGGCGACTGAAGCTTTCTTT; abundance: -; v_gene: TRBV28; d_gene: TRBD1; j_gene: TRBJ1-1
CDR3aa: CAWSAYTSITGSRGEQYF; CDR3nt: TGTGCCTGGAGTGCATACACCTCCATCACAGGATCTCGTGGCGAGCAGTACTTC; abundance: once; v_gene: TRBV30; d_gene: -; j_gene: TRBJ2-7
CDR3aa: CASNKQAREQYF; CDR3nt: TGTGCCAGCAACAAACAGGCCCGGGAGCAGTACTTC; abundance: -; v_gene: TRBV28; d_gene: -; j_gene: TRBJ2-7
CDR3aa: CASSLAGVPPGQYF; CDR3nt: TGTGCCAGCAGCTTAGCGGGGGTTCCCCCAGGGCAGTACTTC; abundance: -; v_gene: TRBV7-9; d_gene: -; j_gene: TRBJ2-7
CDR3aa: CASSAGGNQPQHF; CDR3nt: TGTGCCAGTAGTGCGGGGGGAAATCAGCCCCAGCATTTT; abundance: -; v_gene: TRBV19; d_gene: -; j_gene: TRBJ1-5
CDR3aa: CASSSGTGGIYEQYF; CDR3nt: TGCGCCAGCAGCTCCGGGACAGGGGGAATCTACGAGCAGTACTTC; abundance: -; v_gene: TRBV5-1; d_gene: TRBD1; j_gene: TRBJ2-7
CDR3aa: CASSMGYPGELFF; CDR3nt: TGTGCCAGTAGTATGGGATACCCCGGGGAGCTGTTTTTT; abundance: once; v_gene: TRBV19; d_gene: -; j_gene: TRBJ2-2
CDR3aa: CASSRNKLARGRGTQYF; CDR3nt: TGTGCCAGCAGCCGAAACAAACTAGCGAGGGGTAGGGGTACGCAGTATTTT; abundance: -; v_gene: TRBV7-8; d_gene: TRBD2; j_gene: TRBJ2-3
CDR3aa: CASSLRTASSGNTIYF; CDR3nt: TGTGCCAGCAGCCTCCGAACCGCGAGCTCTGGAAACACCATATATTTT; abundance: -; v_gene: TRBV11-2; d_gene: -; j_gene: TRBJ1-3
CDR3aa: CASSSLGQGTDEQYF; CDR3nt: TGTGCCAGCAGTAGCCTCGGACAGGGGACCGACGAGCAGTACTTC; abundance: -; v_gene: TRBV6-5; d_gene: TRBD1; j_gene: TRBJ2-7
CDR3aa: CASSLGTFREQYF; CDR3nt: TGCGCCAGCAGCCTCGGGACCTTTCGCGAGCAGTACTTC; abundance: -; v_gene: TRBV5-1; d_gene: -; j_gene: TRBJ2-7
CDR3aa: CASRTGINEKLFF; CDR3nt: TGTGCCAGCAGGACCGGGATAAATGAAAAACTGTTTTTT; abundance: -; v_gene: TRBV28; d_gene: -; j_gene: TRBJ1-4
CDR3aa: CASRSTEGSNSPLHF; CDR3nt: TGCGCCAGCAGGTCGACAGAGGGCAGTAATTCACCCCTCCACTTT; abundance: -; v_gene: TRBV10-2; d_gene: -; j_gene: TRBJ1-6
CDR3aa: CASKRAPTGNTGELFF; CDR3nt: TGCGCCAGCAAACGAGCCCCGACAGGTAACACCGGGGAGCTGTTTTTT; abundance: -; v_gene: TRBV5-1; d_gene: -; j_gene: TRBJ2-2
CDR3aa: CASSLRGGGGWDRENEKLFF; CDR3nt: TGTGCCAGCAGTCTTCGTGGGGGAGGAGGGTGGGACAGGGAAAATGAAAAACTGTTTTTT; abundance: -; v_gene: TRBV27; d_gene: TRBD1; j_gene: TRBJ1-4
CDR3aa: CASTDRGRISYEQYF; CDR3nt: TGCGCCAGCACCGATAGGGGACGGATCTCCTACGAGCAGTACTTC; abundance: -; v_gene: TRBV10-2; d_gene: -; j_gene: TRBJ2-7
CDR3aa: CASSHRDRGNQPQHF; CDR3nt: TGTGCCAGCAGCCACCGGGACAGGGGCAATCAGCCCCAGCATTTT; abundance: -; v_gene: TRBV6-6; d_gene: TRBD1; j_gene: TRBJ1-5
CDR3aa: CASSFSPGVEQYF; CDR3nt: TGTGCCAGCAGCTTTTCTCCGGGAGTCGAGCAGTACTTC; abundance: once; v_gene: TRBV7-2; d_gene: -; j_gene: TRBJ2-7
CDR3aa: CASSFGGTGGNGELFF; CDR3nt: TGTGCCAGCAGCTTTGGTGGGACAGGGGGCAACGGGGAGCTGTTTTTT; abundance: -; v_gene: TRBV11-3; d_gene: TRBD1; j_gene: TRBJ2-2
CDR3aa: CASSPQDRVKGYTF; CDR3nt: TGTGCCAGCAGTCCCCAGGACAGGGTCAAGGGCTACACCTTC; abundance: -; v_gene: TRBV28; d_gene: TRBD1; j_gene: TRBJ1-2
CDR3aa: CASNIGGGSTDTQYF; CDR3nt: TGTGCCAGCAACATTGGAGGGGGGAGCACAGATACGCAGTATTTT; abundance: -; v_gene: TRBV5-4; d_gene: -; j_gene: TRBJ2-3
CDR3aa: CAVGKRGTDTQYF; CDR3nt: TGTGCGGTCGGGAAGAGGGGCACAGATACGCAGTATTTT; abundance: -; v_gene: TRBV30; d_gene: -; j_gene: TRBJ2-3
CDR3aa: CASQPPEVYEQYF; CDR3nt: TGTGCCAGTCAGCCCCCAGAGGTCTACGAGCAGTACTTC; abundance: -; v_gene: TRBV28; d_gene: -; j_gene: TRBJ2-7
CDR3aa: CASSLDRLWWVGNQPQHF; CDR3nt: TGTGCCAGCAGCTTAGATCGCCTCTGGTGGGTTGGCAATCAGCCCCAGCATTTT; abundance: few; v_gene: TRBV7-8; d_gene: -; j_gene: TRBJ1-5
CDR3aa: CASSLASEGVGGYTF; CDR3nt: TGTGCCAGCAGCTTGGCCTCGGAGGGGGTCGGAGGCTACACCTTC; abundance: -; v_gene: TRBV5-4; d_gene: -; j_gene: TRBJ1-2
CDR3aa: CASGLSRQGGTGELFF; CDR3nt: TGTGCTAGTGGTTTGTCCCGACAGGGGGGCACCGGGGAGCTGTTTTTT; abundance: -; v_gene: TRBV12-5; d_gene: TRBD1; j_gene: TRBJ2-2
CDR3aa: CASSIGGGRRAYNEQFF; CDR3nt: TGTGCCAGTAGTATAGGGGGCGGGAGGCGAGCCTACAATGAGCAGTTCTTC; abundance: -; v_gene: TRBV19; d_gene: TRBD2; j_gene: TRBJ2-1